This note documents a single T cell receptor beta chain sequence. The antigen remains unidentified. This sample stems from a study of blood T cells in healthy people across ages. Study conclusions and caveats: Diversity was higher, and naive CD4+ cells more numerous, in long-lived donors than in aged donors. Per million T cells, TCR beta diversity dropped roughly linearly as age increased. Researchers report that TCR beta diversity correlated strongly with naive T cell percentage.

Sample-barcoded 5' priming and a J-beta primer mix drove a second PCR of about 6 to 12 cycles. Each sample provided no less than 2.5 million CDR3-containing paired-end reads. In TCRdb, the 5' RACE reads were re-called with MiXCR into one record per CDR3 protein. The table shows around 650,000 distinct CDR3 sequences, with about 43% occurring only once. There are 16 residues in the CDR3. Trimming stripped 5 bases from V and 7 bases from J, with 18 bases between. The source is a man aged 80 or over in good health. Sequencing was done on a sample of blood. The genes are TRBV12-3 or TRBV12-4 and TRBJ1-6; possible D gene TRBD1, 5 bases. CDR3 residues: CASSAGEGPGNSPLHF. For the CDR3, the DNA is TGTGCCAGCAGTGCGGGAGAGGGGCCGGGGAATTCACCCCTCCACTTT.